The rows below give T cell receptor beta chains drawn from one sample of a study of neurological immune-mediated disorders. TCRdb re-called the 5' RACE reads through MiXCR, storing one row per CDR3 protein. Of roughly 49,000 distinct CDR3 sequences in the sample, around 13% were seen once. Sequences were obtained from PBMCs. These receptors were collected from a male donor with HTLV-1-associated myelopathy (HAM/TSP). Both conserved end residues are part of each CDR3. The D gene is left open where the match is weak. Clone size is shown for a subset of rows, as once, few, many or a class of expanded clone.

d_call,clone_size,j_call,v_call,cdr3_nt,cdr3_aa
-,many,TRBJ1-4,TRBV4-1,TGCGCCAGCAGCCCAGGCACGAGGGAAAAACTGTTTTTT,CASSPGTREKLFF
-,many,TRBJ2-1,TRBV5-1,TGCGCCAGCAGCCCGAGCGGAAACAATGAGCAGTTCTTC,CASSPSGNNEQFF
TRBD1,many,TRBJ1-2,TRBV7-9,TGTGCCAGCAGCTCAGACTGGACAGGGTTAAGTGGCTACACCTTC,CASSSDWTGLSGYTF
TRBD1,many,TRBJ1-3,TRBV20-1,TGCAGTACACGACAGGGGTACGGAAACACCATATATTTT,CSTRQGYGNTIYF
-,many,TRBJ2-1,TRBV29-1,TGCAGCGTTGTACTTCAGGGAGCTGAGCAGTTCTTC,CSVVLQGAEQFF
TRBD1,many,TRBJ1-1,TRBV2,TGTGCCAGCAGACAGGACAGGTTAAACACTGAAGCTTTCTTT,CASRQDRLNTEAFF
-,-,TRBJ1-2,TRBV20-1,TGCAGCCCTAAAAAGTGGCCGGGGGGGGGCTACACCTTC,CSPKKWPGGGYTF
-,many,TRBJ2-5,TRBV7-3,TGTGCCAGCAGCCACCTAGGAGCGGCCCAAGAGACCCAGTACTTC,CASSHLGAAQETQYF
TRBD1,-,TRBJ1-1,TRBV3-1,TGTGCCAGCAGCCAACGGGGGGACAGTGAAGCTTTCTTT,CASSQRGDSEAFF
-,many,TRBJ2-5,TRBV29-1,TGCAGCGTTGAAATGGCGACCCAGTACTTC,CSVEMATQYF
-,many,TRBJ2-7,TRBV5-1,TGCGCCAGCAGCTTGGCCTTGATCAGGGGAGGCGAGCAGTACTTC,CASSLALIRGGEQYF
TRBD1,many,TRBJ2-7,TRBV6-5,TGTGCCAGCAGTTACTATGGACAGGGGCTGGGGTACGAGCAGTACTTC,CASSYYGQGLGYEQYF
-,many,TRBJ2-5,TRBV5-1,TGCGCCAGATCGGAGACCCAGTACTTC,CARSETQYF
-,many,TRBJ2-5,TRBV10-3,TGTGCCATCAGCGACAGTCAACAAGAGACCCAGTACTTC,CAISDSQQETQYF
-,many,TRBJ2-7,TRBV15,TGTGCCACCAGCAGAGTGCAGGCCTGGGTCCACGAGCAGTACTTC,CATSRVQAWVHEQYF
-,many,TRBJ1-1,TRBV5-1,TGCGCCAGCAGGACGAGCGCAGCGAACACTGAAGCTTTCTTT,CASRTSAANTEAFF
-,many,TRBJ1-3,TRBV5-1,TGCGCCAGCAGCTTGGAGGGCAGGACTAACACCATATATTTT,CASSLEGRTNTIYF